This T cell receptor beta chain was observed in a study of T cells in women clearing cervical HPV infection. All donors had a single incident cervical HPV16 infection, not prevalent. Cervical HPV DNA detected by MY09/MY11 PCR, typed by dot-blot. A remark on this clone: Its antigen is undetermined. The sequenced fragment ends 3 residues before the CDR3 boundary, so the rest is inferred from the germline J gene.

Study-wide results and caveats: Effector/memory and HPV-specific T cells were not isolated, and association timing is unknown.

V lost 1 base to trimming and J lost 0 bases; unmatched junction nucleotides: 7. Germline values: CDR1 SGHRS, CDR2 YFSETQ. The CDR3 runs to 16 residues. TCRdb keeps only in-frame clones here, not all; method: immunoSEQ multiplex PCR. In all, the sample yields about 14,000 clones. The sample was blood buffy coat. The chain is built from TRBV5-1 and TRBJ2-7, with TRBD1 matching over 7 bases. The sequence derives from a woman between 18 and 75 years old with a cervical HPV16 infection that either progressed to CIN3+ or cleared (not recorded which). CDR3 DNA, as far as it was read: TGCGCCAGCAGCTTGACCGGGACAGTCCCCTCCTACGAG. Translation gives CASSLTGTVPSYE. The complete CDR3 protein is CASSLTGTVPSYEQYF.